This TCR beta chain was retrieved from a study of T cells in localized non-small cell lung cancer (dated by TCRdb to the early 2020s). General notes on the study: Comparing tumors with uninvolved tumor-adjacent lungs, the study looked at the T cell repertoires of approximately 240 patients with early-stage NSCLC. The cohort comprised 200 to 300 treatment-naïve NSCLC patients with resected, localized lung tumors. The mean age of the NSCLC patients was around 67 years, with 130 or so men and 85 to 110 women.

Paper-wide results and their limitations: Of the top 100 tumor clones, a median of approximately 60 were detected in paired uninvolved adjacent lung; about 28 were also among that lung's top 100. Because multi-region sequencing of the tumors was not done, intratumor heterogeneity could not be ruled out. Higher blood T cell density associated with longer overall survival, while higher adjacent-lung clonality associated with shorter survival. Uninvolved tumor-adjacent lung showed the highest T cell clonality, higher than tumor, which suggests more focused antigenic responses in the uninvolved tumor-adjacent lung. Since the design was exploratory, TCR variables were selected using unadjusted p-values with no false-discovery rate correction.

The CDR3 numbers 13 residues from cysteine through phenylalanine. Only the CDR3 DNA stays, 39 bases, in frame from base 1. V is clipped by 3 bases and J by 0 bases, and the sequence between their germline boundaries is 6 bases long. The germline V gene encodes CDR1 SGHDT and CDR2 YYEEEE. As regards this clone: Its target antigen remains unknown. No much larger clonotype is one base removed from it; base qualities were not supplied.

At diagnosis, peripheral blood, uninvolved tumor-adjacent lung and tumor were collected and were preserved as a mix of fresh-frozen and FFPE material. For TCR repertoire profiling, blood samples were analyzed in the form of peripheral blood mononuclear cells. TCR beta CDR3 regions were sequenced from DNA using the immunoSEQ Assay. The paper's data handling went like this. T cell density was computed as TCR beta template counts normalized to usable DNA estimated by amplifying housekeeping genes. Richness was estimated using the preseqR package, with extrapolation to 400,000 templates for PBMC samples and to 120,000 templates for tissue samples. Clonality was defined as one minus Pielou's evenness. Tissue-enriched TCRs were identified by differential abundance testing using productive amino-acid clonotypes, minimum total count 5 and alpha 0.1. The Jaccard Index and the Morisita Overlap Index were used to measure repertoire overlap between compartments. GLIPH clustered TCR beta CDR3s with public tetramer-defined viral CDR3s; viral motifs required at least three viral sequences plus V-gene enrichment. TCRdb mirrors the immuneACCESS table, restricted to in-frame sequences. Some clones are absent from its copies; in checked studies, under half trace to an unresolved V gene, and the reason for the others is unknown. The DNA was the basis for D and trimming; V, J and clone size are from that table. Within this sample are about 53,000 clones, with approximately 88% of them counted one time only. The top ten clones comprise roughly a sixth of the sample.

Rearrangement joined TRBV5-6 to TRBJ1-1, with no reliable assignment of the D segment. This TCR was recovered from a man aged 40-75 years with stage III lung adenocarcinoma. Source: peripheral blood mononuclear cells, taken before any cancer treatment. The CDR3 reads as follows: CASSSDLNTEAFF. The sequenced DNA is TGTGCCAGCAGCTCCGATTTGAACACTGAAGCTTTCTTT.